This TCR beta chain was identified in a study of cytomegalovirus exposure and HLA in healthy donors. Whole-study findings and limits: Many donors shared some public TCRs, even though most TCR sequences were rare.

Donors were nominally healthy when sampled, though unrecorded immune exposures were likely. The primer mix had 60 Vbeta and 13 Jbeta primers. TCRdb keeps only in-frame clones here, not all; method: immunoSEQ multiplex PCR. The repertoire holds approximately 120,000 clones, 65% to 80% seen once, with 2% to 3% in the top ten. Trimming removed 7 bases at V and 2 bases at J, with 14 bases between. CDR1 SGHTA and CDR2 FQGNSA come from the germline V gene. This CDR3 spans 15 amino acids. Only one count was recorded for this clone. Its antigen remains unidentified. The TCR originated in a female donor in good health and CMV-seronegative. Sequenced material: PBMCs. This sequence joins TRBV7-2 and TRBJ2-2; D is possibly TRBD2 (7 bases). Here the CDR3 DNA reads TGTGCCAGCAACCTCGGGGGGACAAACACCGGGGAGCTGTTTTTT. Its translation is CASNLGGTNTGELFF. The whole variable domain, remainder taken from reference TRBV7-2 and TRBJ2-2, is GAGVSQSPSNKVTEKGKDVELRCDPISGHTALYWYRQSLGQGLEFLIYFQGNSAPDKSGLPSDRFSAERTGGSVSTLTIQRTQQEDSAVYLCASNLGGTNTGELFFGEGSRLTVL.